Below are 18 T cell receptor beta chains sequenced from a single sample in a study of T cell responses to AZD1222 COVID-19 vaccine. The method was immunoSEQ multiplex PCR; TCRdb's version includes in-frame clones alone and lacks a portion of them. The sample shows roughly 130,000 clones, around 89% of them seen only once. The sequences come from peripheral blood, collected on day 0 of AZD1222 vaccination. The receptors stem from an adult in good health.

This chain joins TRBV7-3 and TRBJ1-2; 7 bases are a match to TRBD1. The ends lost 5 bases at V and 2 bases at J; junction bases unmatched: 8. Germline V CDR1 and CDR2: SGHTA, FQGTGA. There are 15 residues in the CDR3. DNA of the CDR3: TGTGCCAGCAGCCCTGGGACAGCCCTCAACTATGGCTACACCTTC. Translated: CASSPGTALNYGYTF.

The genes are TRBV27 and TRBJ1-2, with D perhaps TRBD1 (5 bases). CDR3 length: 13 amino acids. Per germline, CDR1 MNHEY and CDR2 SMNVEV (reference sequence). V dropped 3 bases and J dropped 4 bases, with 9 bases sitting between them. Here the CDR3 DNA reads TGTGCCAGCAGTTTCCGAGACAGCTATGGCTACACCTTC. Its protein product is CASSFRDSYGYTF.

The chain couples TRBV24-1 to TRBJ2-1; possible D gene TRBD2, 5 bases. This CDR3 comprises 18 residues. From germline, CDR1 is KGHDR and CDR2 SFDVKD. V dropped 3 bases and J dropped 4 bases, with 21 bases sitting between them. The CDR3: CATSDPTLAGRGYNEQFF. In DNA form, the CDR3 reads TGTGCCACCAGTGATCCCACGTTGGCGGGTCGAGGATACAATGAGCAGTTCTTC.

J is TRBJ1-1 and V is TRBV27; 8 bases match TRBD1. Germline V CDR1 and CDR2: MNHEY, SMNVEV (reference sequence). Trimming cost V 5 bases and J 5 bases; bases outside gene matches: 7. CDR3 size: 14 residues. The CDR3 DNA reads as TGTGCCAGCAGTCCACAGGGGGATGGGACTGAAGCTTTCTTT. Encoded protein: CASSPQGDGTEAFF.

The chain uses TRBV24-1 and TRBJ2-3; 7 bases are shared with TRBD2. Germline assignment: CDR1 KGHDR and CDR2 SFDVKD. The CDR3 spans 16 residues. The V and J ends lost 3 bases and 3 bases, in that order; junction bases with no gene match: 8. The CDR3 spells CATSDGRTRPTDTQYF. CDR3 DNA: TGTGCCACCAGTGATGGTAGGACTAGACCGACAGATACGCAGTATTTT.

This chain uses TRBV30 with TRBJ1-6, with D maybe TRBD1 (6 bases). Trimming pared 3 bases from V and 0 bases from J, leaving 12 bases between. Germline V CDR1 and CDR2: GTSNPN, SVGIG (reference sequence). CDR3 size: 16 residues. The CDR3 nucleotides are TGTGCCTGGAGACAGGGCGGTATCTCCTATAATTCACCCCTCCACTTT. It yields the protein CAWRQGGISYNSPLHF. The full variable domain, rest sourced from reference TRBV30 and TRBJ1-6, is SQTIHQWPATLVQPVGSPLSLECTVEGTSNPNLYWYRQAAGRGLQLLFYSVGIGQISSEVPQNLSASRPQDRQFILSSKKLLLSDSGFYLCAWRQGGISYNSPLHFGNGTRLTVT.

In its sample, this clone was seen a few times. The chain has TRBV7-3 and TRBJ1-1, with 8 bases that match TRBD1. This CDR3 region has 17 residues. Germline V CDR1 and CDR2: SGHTA, FQGTGA. V dropped 2 bases and J dropped 0; count of bases not matched to a gene: 8. The CDR3 protein is CASSLLGQGAVNTEAFF. The CDR3 coding sequence is TGTGCCAGCAGCTTACTTGGTCAGGGGGCGGTGAACACTGAAGCTTTCTTT.

The chain is built from TRBV28 and TRBJ2-2; tentatively, D is TRBD2 (5 bases). Trimming took 1 base from V and 4 from J, leaving 13 bases between them. The CDR3 has 16 residues. CDR1 is MDHEN, CDR2 SYDVKM, per germline. In DNA form, the CDR3 reads TGTGCCAGCAGTTTATTTCTAGGCGGAGGCACCGGGGAGCTGTTTTTT. Translating it yields CASSLFLGGGTGELFF. Supplemented by reference TRBV28 and TRBJ2-2, the full variable domain reads DVKVTQSSRYLVKRTGEKVFLECVQDMDHENMFWYRQDPGLGLRLIYFSYDVKMKEKGDIPEGYSVSREKKERFSLILESASTNQTSMYLCASSLFLGGGTGELFFGEGSRLTVL.

The chain employs TRBV5-1 and TRBJ2-7; 8 bases agree with TRBD2. The germline CDR1 and CDR2 sequences are SGHRS and YFSETQ. The ends lost 1 base at V and 0 bases at J; junction bases unmatched: 9. The CDR3 is 17 amino acids. CDR3 DNA sequence: TGCGCCAGCAGCTTGCATTTAGCGGGAATCCTCTCCTACGAGCAGTACTTC. Translated, it gives CASSLHLAGILSYEQYF.

The gene calls are TRBV7-9 and TRBJ1-4; 12 bases fit TRBD1. Losses at the gene ends were 5 bases for V and 4 bases for J; bases not matched to a gene: 5. The CDR3 totals 16 residues. In germline, CDR1 is SEHNR, CDR2 FQNEAQ (reference sequence). In nucleotides, the CDR3 is TGTGCCAGCAGCCCCGGGACAGGGGGCTTTAATGAAAAACTGTTTTTT. Translation gives CASSPGTGGFNEKLFF.

CDR3 sequence reads: CASSQGPDGYTF. The CDR3 DNA reads as TGTGCCAGCAGTCAGGGCCCGGATGGCTACACCTTC. This chain joins TRBV6-2 or TRBV6-3 and TRBJ1-2; maybe TRBD1 (5 bases). Germline V gene lookup returns CDR1 MNHEY and CDR2 SVGEGT. This CDR3 is 12 amino acids long. V lost 5 bases to trimming and J lost 6 bases, with 10 bases between them.

The chain links TRBV7-2 to TRBJ1-2; tentative D call: TRBD1 (6 bases). The CDR3 has 14 amino acids. Between the trimmed V and J ends, which lost 2 bases and 4 bases, there was a span of 11 bases. From germline, CDR1 is SGHTA and CDR2 FQGNSA. CDR3 sequence: CASSLPDRPYGYTF. DNA for the CDR3: TGTGCCAGCAGCTTACCGGACAGACCCTATGGCTACACCTTC.

This chain connects TRBV29-1 to TRBJ1-1, with TRBD1 matching over 8 bases. Germline-derived CDR1 and CDR2 are SQVTM and ANQGSEA. Losses at the gene ends were 4 bases for V and 7 bases for J; bases not matched to a gene: 2. CDR3 length equals 11 residues. This CDR3 is CSVGGTGEAFF. The CDR3, as DNA: TGCAGCGTTGGTGGGACAGGTGAAGCTTTCTTT.

CDR3 nucleotide sequence: TGTGCCAGCAGCTTGGTAGTAGTCCGGCGGGGGGGCACCGATGAGCAGTTCTTC. It specifies CASSLVVVRRGGTDEQFF. The chain uses TRBV5-6 and TRBJ2-1; 9 bases are shared with TRBD2. The CDR3 contains 18 residues. Germline values: CDR1 SGHDT, CDR2 YYEEEE. With V trimmed by 0 bases and J by 8 bases, 15 bases remained unmatched. Supplemented by reference TRBV5-6 and TRBJ2-1, the full variable domain reads DAGVTQSPTHLIKTRGQQVTLRCSPKSGHDTVSWYQQALGQGPQFIFQYYEEEERQRGNFPDRFSGHQFPNYSSELNVNALLLGDSALYLCASSLVVVRRGGTDEQFFGPGTRLTVL.

V gene TRBV7-9 combines with J gene TRBJ1-3, with D maybe TRBD1 (6 bases). The CDR3 runs to 14 residues. Per the germline V gene, CDR1 is SEHNR and CDR2 is FQNEAQ (reference sequence). Trimming cost V 5 bases and J 4 bases, with 12 bases left between them. CDR3 region: CASSHTGLGNTIYF. The CDR3 DNA sequence: TGTGCCAGCAGCCACACAGGGCTCGGAAACACCATATATTTT. The complete variable domain, with remaining parts taken from reference TRBV7-9 and TRBJ1-3, reads DTGVSQNPRHKITKRGQNVTFRCDPISEHNRLYWYRQTLGQGPEFLTYFQNEAQLEKSRLLSDRFSAERPKGSFSTLEIQRTEQGDSAMYLCASSHTGLGNTIYFGEGSWLTVV.

The gene calls are TRBV28 and TRBJ1-1; D gene uncertain. The CDR3 sequence is 12 residues long. The V and J ends lost 5 bases and 4 bases respectively, with 8 bases between them. Germline-derived CDR1 and CDR2 are MDHEN and SYDVKM. The CDR3 region is CASSPRATEAFF. CDR3 coding DNA: TGTGCCAGCAGTCCGAGGGCCACTGAAGCTTTCTTT.

The chain couples TRBV7-9 to TRBJ1-5, with D maybe TRBD1 (5 bases). The germline V gene encodes CDR1 SEHNR and CDR2 FQNEAQ (reference sequence). The CDR3 runs to 15 residues. V was clipped by 5 bases and J by 7 bases, with 18 bases between them. CDR3: CASSPVGEGVQPQHF. For the CDR3, the DNA is TGTGCCAGCAGCCCAGTGGGTGAAGGGGTCCAGCCCCAGCATTTT. The full variable domain, its missing parts supplied by reference TRBV7-9 and TRBJ1-5, is DTGVSQNPRHKITKRGQNVTFRCDPISEHNRLYWYRQTLGQGPEFLTYFQNEAQLEKSRLLSDRFSAERPKGSFSTLEIQRTEQGDSAMYLCASSPVGEGVQPQHFGDGTRLSIL.

The chain combines TRBV28 with TRBJ1-4; 10 bases align to TRBD1. The CDR3 contains 16 residues. CDR1 and CDR2 (germline): MDHEN, SYDVKM. V was clipped by 6 bases and J by 8 bases; unmatched bases: 12. CDR3 DNA: TGTGCCAGCAGCTCCCCCCCGGGACAGGGGAACGAAAAACTGTTTTTT. Translated, it gives CASSSPPGQGNEKLFF.